This entry is about one T cell receptor beta chain. The data are from a study of blood T cell repertoires in COVID-19. This table comes from immunoSEQ multiplex PCR, and its TCRdb copy is limited to in-frame clones, with some not included. The repertoire has roughly 180,000 clones, approximately 84% of them found once; the top ten carry around 6%. Germline V gene sequence: CDR1 WSHSY, CDR2 SAAADI. The V gene lost 7 bases and the J gene lost 6 bases, with 16 bases spanning the gap. The CDR3 loop spans 15 amino acids. This TCR was recovered from a middle-aged woman with acute COVID-19. The gene calls are TRBV10-2 and TRBJ1-6; tentatively, D is TRBD1 (5 bases). The source material was PBMCs or T cells enriched from blood (not recorded which). The DNA for the CDR3 is TGCGCCAGCACGGGCGGCACAGGTGCTAATTCACCCCTCCACTTT. Residues: CASTGGTGANSPLHF.